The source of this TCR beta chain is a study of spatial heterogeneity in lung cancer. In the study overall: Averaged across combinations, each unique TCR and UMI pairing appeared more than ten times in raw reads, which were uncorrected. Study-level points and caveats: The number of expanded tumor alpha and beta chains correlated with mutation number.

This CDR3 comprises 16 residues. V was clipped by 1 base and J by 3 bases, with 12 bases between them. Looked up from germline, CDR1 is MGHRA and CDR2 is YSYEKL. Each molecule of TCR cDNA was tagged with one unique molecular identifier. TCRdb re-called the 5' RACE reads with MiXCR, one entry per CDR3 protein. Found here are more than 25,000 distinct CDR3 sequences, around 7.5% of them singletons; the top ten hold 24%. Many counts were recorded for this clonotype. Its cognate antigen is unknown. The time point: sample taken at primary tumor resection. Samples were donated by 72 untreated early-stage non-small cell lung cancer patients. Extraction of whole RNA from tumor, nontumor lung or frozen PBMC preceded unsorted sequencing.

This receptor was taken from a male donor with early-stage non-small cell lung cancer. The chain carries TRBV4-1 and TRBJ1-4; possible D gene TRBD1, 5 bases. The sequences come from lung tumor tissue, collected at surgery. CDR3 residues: CASSQGLGVANEKLFF. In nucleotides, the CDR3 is TGCGCCAGCAGCCAAGGATTAGGGGTTGCTAATGAAAAACTGTTTTTT.